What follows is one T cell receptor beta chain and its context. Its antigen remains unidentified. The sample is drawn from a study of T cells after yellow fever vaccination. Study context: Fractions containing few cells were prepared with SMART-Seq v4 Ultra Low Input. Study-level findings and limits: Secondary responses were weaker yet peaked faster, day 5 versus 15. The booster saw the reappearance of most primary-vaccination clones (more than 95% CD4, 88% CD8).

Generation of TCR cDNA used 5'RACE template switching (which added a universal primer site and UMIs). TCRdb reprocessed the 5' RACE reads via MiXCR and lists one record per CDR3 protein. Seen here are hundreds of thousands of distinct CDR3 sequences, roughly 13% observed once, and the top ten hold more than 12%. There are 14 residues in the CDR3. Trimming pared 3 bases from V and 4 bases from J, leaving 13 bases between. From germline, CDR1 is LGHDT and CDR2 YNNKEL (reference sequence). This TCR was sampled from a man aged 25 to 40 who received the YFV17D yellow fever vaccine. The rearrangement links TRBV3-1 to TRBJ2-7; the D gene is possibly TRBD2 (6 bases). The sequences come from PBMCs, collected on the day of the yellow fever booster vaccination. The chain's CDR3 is CASSHRRGNYEQYF. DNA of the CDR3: TGTGCCAGCAGCCATCGGCGGGGAAATTACGAGCAGTACTTC.